The present T cell receptor beta chain was sequenced within a study of blood T cells in healthy people across ages. All donors came from Russia, were Caucasian and healthy, and spanned ages roughly 6 to 95. The use of a sample-barcoded 5' primer and a J-beta primer mix characterized a second PCR of about 6 to 12 cycles. TCRdb used MiXCR to reprocess the 5' RACE reads, holding one entry per CDR3 protein. Found here are about 640,000 distinct CDR3 sequences, about 53% of them singletons; the top ten hold over 30%. The V gene end was trimmed by 8 bases and the J gene end by 2 bases; junction bases not matched to a gene: 16. Germline lookup yields CDR1 SQVTM and CDR2 ANQGSEA. The CDR3 extends over 17 amino acids.

The chain employs TRBV29-1 and TRBJ2-3; 10 positions agree with TRBD2. The sequenced sample was blood. This receptor was obtained from a man aged 55 to 70 in good health. Here the CDR3 reads CSFTGGTSDPSTDTQYF. CDR3 sequence (DNA): TGCAGCTTCACGGGGGGGACTAGCGACCCCTCCACAGATACGCAGTATTTT.